A few counts support the clone carrying this T cell receptor beta chain. The isolated RNA, all of it, was reverse transcribed, so expressed TCRB transcripts were what got sequenced. Assay used: immunoSEQ multiplex PCR; TCRdb lists only in-frame clones, some missing. The sample has some 180,000 clones, about an eighth seen once; the top ten hold approximately 0.62%. Naive, central memory, regulatory and stem cell-like memory cells within the CD4+ compartment were sorted using CD45RO/CCR7/CD25/CD127/CD95/CD27. The sample is drawn from a study of beta chain features in type 1 diabetes. The CDR3 has 15 residues. Trimming cost V 1 base and J 7 bases; bases outside gene matches: 4. Germline values: CDR1 LNHNV, CDR2 YYDKDF (reference sequence).

The chain carries TRBV15 and TRBJ2-1, with TRBD2 identical over 10 bases. Sequenced material: central memory CD4+ T cells from blood. The clonotype comes from a woman younger than 30 in good health. CDR3 sequence reads: CATSRVLAGANEQFF. The CDR3 DNA sequence: TGTGCCACCAGCAGAGTTCTAGCGGGAGCTAATGAGCAGTTCTTC. Using reference TRBV15 and TRBJ2-1 for the parts outside the CDR3, the full variable domain is DAMVIQNPRYQVTQFGKPVTLSCSQTLNHNVMYWYQQKSSQAPKLLFHYYDKDFNNEADTPDNFQSRRPNTSFCFLDIRSPGLGDTAMYLCATSRVLAGANEQFFGPGTRLTVL.